The T cell receptor beta chain under discussion was sequenced for a study of beta chain features in type 1 diabetes. Trimming cost V 5 bases and J 0 bases, with 6 bases left between them. This CDR3 contains 13 residues. Germline V gives CDR1 SGHDT, CDR2 YYEEEE. Notes on this clone: Its matching antigen is unknown.

Study-level results: Across all four CD4+ subsets, people with type 1 diabetes showed modestly shorter TCRB CDR3s. A possible short-template PCR bias applies equally to patients and controls.

Expressed TCRB transcripts were sequenced because the entire RNA isolate underwent reverse transcription. Using immunoSEQ multiplex PCR, the repertoire was profiled, and TCRdb retains in-frame clones only, with some absent. The profile shows roughly 230,000 clones, about a tenth of them singletons. Material: naive CD4+ T cells from blood. The sequence came from a man aged 25-45 years with type 1 diabetes. This chain connects TRBV5-6 to TRBJ2-4; tentative D call: TRBD2 (5 bases). In nucleotides, the CDR3 is TGTGCCAGCAGACGGGGAGCCAAAAACATTCAGTACTTC. It is translated as CASRRGAKNIQYF.